The present TCR beta chain was sequenced within a study of T cell repertoires in cytomegalovirus infection. Study context: It can be stated that public TCR beta signatures indicated CMV infection as well as a matching HLA type.

Each CDR3 protein gets one entry after TCRdb re-called the reads with MiXCR. Of 250,000 or so distinct CDR3 sequences listed, over 15% were seen once; the top ten hold around 43%. Germline-derived CDR1 and CDR2 are MNHEY and SMNVEV (reference sequence). This CDR3 spans 12 amino acids. V lost 4 bases and J lost 0, with 4 bases in between. As regards this clonotype: Its antigen is as yet unknown.

Findings and caveats of the study: There were HLA-C-restricted CMV-specific TCR beta clonotypes dominating the ex vivo response.

V gene TRBV27 combines with J gene TRBJ2-7; no clear D. This clonotype was obtained from a human donor in good health (CMV status not recorded). Some clones in this sample may be carry-over from other donors' samples. Specimen: CD8+ T cells from PBMCs. CDR3 amino acids: CASSSASYEQYF. CDR3 sequence (DNA): TGTGCCAGCAGTTCCGCCTCCTACGAGCAGTACTTC.